Listed below are T cell receptor beta chains from one sample, sequenced in a study of blood T cell repertoires in COVID-19. The table came from immunoSEQ multiplex PCR; TCRdb's copy has only in-frame clones and leaves some out. Here the sample spans 250,000 to 300,000 clones, 70% to 90% being singletons. Source material: PBMCs or T cells enriched from blood (not recorded which). These receptors were obtained from a woman aged 45-65 years who had recovered from COVID-19. CDR3s include the opening cysteine and the closing phenylalanine or tryptophan. The D gene is left open where the match is weak. Where a row states a size, it is once, few, many or the class of an expanded clone; other rows omit it.

TRBJ2-1	TRBD2	TRBV28	.	TGTGCCAGCAGTACGGGACTAGCGGGAGGGGTGGATGAGCAGTTCTTC	CASSTGLAGGVDEQFF
TRBJ1-5	.	TRBV27	.	TGTGCCAGCAGTGTCGCAGTCGATAGCAATCAGCCCCAGCATTTT	CASSVAVDSNQPQHF
TRBJ1-2	.	TRBV28	.	TGTGCCAGCAGTTTTCCTTTTACAGGTGGGAGCTACACCTTC	CASSFPFTGGSYTF
TRBJ1-4	.	TRBV11-2	once	TGTGCCAGCAGCTTACGTTTCGGGCAGGGAAATGAAAAACTGTTTTTT	CASSLRFGQGNEKLFF
TRBJ2-5	TRBD2	TRBV10-1	.	TGCGCCAGCAGTGACGGAGCGGGAGATAGGCGAGAGACCCAGTACTTC	CASSDGAGDRRETQYF
TRBJ2-7	.	TRBV13	.	TGTGCCAGCAGCTTAAGGTCAGGGGCCTACGAGCAGTACTTC	CASSLRSGAYEQYF
TRBJ2-2	TRBD2	TRBV28	.	TGTGCCAGCAGTTTTCTAGCGGGAGGGACCGGGGAGCTGTTTTTT	CASSFLAGGTGELFF
TRBJ2-2	.	TRBV4-2	.	TGTGCCAGCAGCCTAAGCGGCGCGAACACCGGGGAGCTGTTTTTT	CASSLSGANTGELFF
TRBJ2-1	.	TRBV5-1	.	TGCGCCAGCAGCGAGCAGGGTAATGAGCAGTTCTTC	CASSEQGNEQFF
TRBJ1-2	.	TRBV28	once	TGTGCCAGCAGTTTATATAGAGGCTACACCTTC	CASSLYRGYTF
TRBJ2-1	.	TRBV2	.	TGTGCCACAAACCCGAAGGGGTTGGGCAATGAGCAGTTCTTC	CATNPKGLGNEQFF
TRBJ2-1	TRBD2	TRBV28	.	TGTGCCAGCAACCTTCCGGGACTAGCGGGAGGATGGAATGAGCAGTTCTTC	CASNLPGLAGGWNEQFF
TRBJ2-7	TRBD2	TRBV3-1/TRBV3-2	few	TGTGCCAGCAGCCCCAGGACTAGCGGGAGAGTGGACGAGCAGTACTTC	CASSPRTSGRVDEQYF
TRBJ2-1	.	TRBV28	.	TGTGCCAGCAGTTTATTATACAGCTCCTACAATGAGCAGTTCTTC	CASSLLYSSYNEQFF
TRBJ1-3	TRBD1	TRBV5-1	.	TGCGCCAGCAGCCCACGGACAGGGGGTCTGACTGGAAACACCATATATTTT	CASSPRTGGLTGNTIYF
TRBJ1-5	.	TRBV14	.	TGTGCCAGCAGCCAAGATCCTTTACCGAGCCAGCATTTT	CASSQDPLPSQHF
TRBJ2-1	.	TRBV6-2/TRBV6-3	.	TGTGCCAGCAGTTACTCGTTCAGGGCCAATGGGCAGTTCTTC	CASSYSFRANGQFF
TRBJ2-7	TRBD2	TRBV6-1	once	TGTGCCAGTGGGCTGGGAGGGCCTTACGAGCAGTACTTC	CASGLGGPYEQYF
TRBJ2-1	TRBD2	TRBV24-1	.	TGTGCCACCAGTGATCGGAACGGACTAGCGGTTGAGCAGTTCTTC	CATSDRNGLAVEQFF
TRBJ2-7	.	TRBV30	.	TGTGCCTGGAGTACAGGGACCCTCTACGAGCAGTACTTC	CAWSTGTLYEQYF
TRBJ2-5	.	TRBV10-3	.	TGTGCCATCAGTGTCAATTCAGGGAAAGAGACCCAGTACTTC	CAISVNSGKETQYF
TRBJ1-2	.	TRBV19	.	TGTGCCAGTAGTATGGGAGCTAACTATGGCTACACCTTC	CASSMGANYGYTF
TRBJ2-7	.	TRBV7-9	.	TGTGCCAGCAGCTTAGGCAGGGGAAGCGAGCAGTACTTC	CASSLGRGSEQYF
TRBJ2-1	.	TRBV28	.	TGTGCCAGCAGTTTACGCCTAGCGTCCAATGAGCAGTTCTTC	CASSLRLASNEQFF
TRBJ2-2	TRBD1	TRBV19	.	TGTGCCAGTAGTAAGGACAGGGGGATCACCGGGGAGCTGTTTTTT	CASSKDRGITGELFF
TRBJ1-2	TRBD1	TRBV27	.	TGTGCCAGCAGTTCATGGACAGGGGATCCCTATGGCTACACCTTC	CASSSWTGDPYGYTF
TRBJ1-2	TRBD1	TRBV19	.	TGTGCCAGCTGCTCAGGACAGGGAACTAACTATGGCTACACCTTC	CASCSGQGTNYGYTF
TRBJ1-1	.	TRBV28	.	TGTGCCAGCAGTTCTTATCGAACCCGGGCAGAGGGAACTGAAGCTTTCTTT	CASSSYRTRAEGTEAFF
TRBJ1-2	.	TRBV5-6	.	TGTGCCAGCAGCTTGTATGGGCAGGGGAGAGGCTACACCTTC	CASSLYGQGRGYTF
TRBJ1-1	.	TRBV6-5	.	TGTGCCAGCAATCTAAGCGGAGGGAAGAACACTGAAGCTTTCTTT	CASNLSGGKNTEAFF
TRBJ1-5	TRBD1	TRBV27	.	TGTGCCAGCAGTGGGACAGGAAATCAGCCCCAGCATTTT	CASSGTGNQPQHF
TRBJ1-2	TRBD1	TRBV9	.	TGTGCCAGCACCCGGGACAGGGTGAACGGCTACACCTTC	CASTRDRVNGYTF
TRBJ1-3	.	TRBV5-1	.	TGCGCCAGCAGCTTGGTTTCAGGGGACTCTGGAAACACCATATATTTT	CASSLVSGDSGNTIYF
TRBJ2-2	.	TRBV19	.	TGTGCCAGTAGTAAACCCAGGGGAGGGACTGTCCCGAACACCGGGGAGCTGTTTTTT	CASSKPRGGTVPNTGELFF
TRBJ2-3	.	TRBV11-2	.	TGTGCCAGCAGCTTGGTTCAGGACAGCCCACAGACTACGCAGTATTTT	CASSLVQDSPQTTQYF
TRBJ1-2	.	TRBV30	.	TGTGCCTGGAGTGCGTCCGCCGGCTATGGCTACACCTTC	CAWSASAGYGYTF
TRBJ2-2	TRBD1	TRBV30	.	TGTGCCTGGAGCGCCGACAGGGGGCAAGGGGAGCTGTTTTTT	CAWSADRGQGELFF
TRBJ2-7	TRBD2	TRBV6-5	.	TGTGCCAGCAGGGGACTAGCGGGGACCTACGAGCAGTACTTC	CASRGLAGTYEQYF
TRBJ1-1	TRBD1	TRBV28	.	TGTGCCAGCAGTTTATCTAAGGACAGGGCGACTTTCTTT	CASSLSKDRATFF
TRBJ2-1	.	TRBV6-5	.	TGTGCCAGCAGTTACGACCCGACAGAGAAGCAGTTCTTC	CASSYDPTEKQFF
TRBJ1-2	.	TRBV28	.	TGTGCCAGCTACCGACCTGTGGAGGGGGGGAACTATGGCTACACCTTC	CASYRPVEGGNYGYTF
TRBJ2-3	TRBD1	TRBV29-1	.	TGCAGCTTCTGTAAACCGACAGGGAACACAGATACGCAGTATTTT	CSFCKPTGNTDTQYF
TRBJ1-5	TRBD1	TRBV4-1	.	TGCGCCAGCAGCTTCGGACAGGGGATCAATCAGCCCCAGCATTTT	CASSFGQGINQPQHF
TRBJ2-2	.	TRBV28	.	TGTGCCAGCAGTCATACCCGGGACACCTCGGCGAACACCGGGGAGCTGTTTTTT	CASSHTRDTSANTGELFF
TRBJ2-3	TRBD2	TRBV4-2	.	TGTGCCAGCAGCCAAGATGCGGGCCTAGCGGGAGCGGGAGATACGCAGTATTTT	CASSQDAGLAGAGDTQYF
TRBJ2-7	.	TRBV28	few	TGTGCCAGCAGTTCGAGGGGGGGCAGAAGCTCCTACGAGCAGTACTTC	CASSSRGGRSSYEQYF
TRBJ1-2	.	TRBV19	.	TGTGCCAGTAGTATTGGTCGAGGATCTAACTATGGCTACACCTTC	CASSIGRGSNYGYTF
TRBJ2-2	TRBD2	TRBV7-6	.	TGTGCCAGCAGCTTAGGACTAGCGGGATTGGCCGGGGAGCTGTTTTTT	CASSLGLAGLAGELFF
TRBJ1-2	TRBD1	TRBV6-5	.	TGTGCCAGCAGTTCCCCGGGACAGAGACTCCACTATGGCTACACCTTC	CASSSPGQRLHYGYTF
TRBJ1-1	.	TRBV5-5	.	TGTGCCAGCAGCCAAACCTTCAGGGACACTGAAGCTTTCTTT	CASSQTFRDTEAFF
TRBJ2-5	TRBD2	TRBV7-9	.	TGTGCCAGCAGCTCCGGACTAGCGGAGGAGACCCAGTACTTC	CASSSGLAEETQYF
TRBJ1-2	TRBD1	TRBV5-4	.	TGTGCCAGCAGCGCTCCCGCAGGGGGTTATGGCTACACCTTC	CASSAPAGGYGYTF
TRBJ2-1	.	TRBV24-1	few	TGTGCCACCAGTGCGGGGAGATTGGCGCGAGAGCAGTTCTTC	CATSAGRLAREQFF
TRBJ2-2	.	TRBV12-5	.	TGTGCTAGTGGTTCCGGACGTAGGACTACCACCGGGGAGCTGTTTTTT	CASGSGRRTTTGELFF
TRBJ1-3	TRBD1	TRBV3-1/TRBV3-2	few	TGTGCCAGCAGCGGCGGGACAGGCGATGACACCATATATTTT	CASSGGTGDDTIYF
TRBJ2-2	.	TRBV24-1	.	TGTGCCACCAGTGATCCCCAGGAGAACACCGGGGAGCTGTTTTTT	CATSDPQENTGELFF
TRBJ2-3	TRBD1	TRBV20-1	.	TGCAGTGCTACTGACAGGGGATCCACAGATACGCAGTATTTT	CSATDRGSTDTQYF
TRBJ2-5	.	TRBV2	.	TGTGCCAGCCCGCGGGACGACCAAGAGACCCAGTACTTC	CASPRDDQETQYF
TRBJ1-6	TRBD1	TRBV7-2	.	TGTGCCAGCAGCTTAGTTGGACAGGGTCGATCACCCCTCCACTTT	CASSLVGQGRSPLHF
TRBJ1-2	.	TRBV6-5	.	TGTGCCAGCAGCGCACAGGGAGATGGCTACACCTTC	CASSAQGDGYTF